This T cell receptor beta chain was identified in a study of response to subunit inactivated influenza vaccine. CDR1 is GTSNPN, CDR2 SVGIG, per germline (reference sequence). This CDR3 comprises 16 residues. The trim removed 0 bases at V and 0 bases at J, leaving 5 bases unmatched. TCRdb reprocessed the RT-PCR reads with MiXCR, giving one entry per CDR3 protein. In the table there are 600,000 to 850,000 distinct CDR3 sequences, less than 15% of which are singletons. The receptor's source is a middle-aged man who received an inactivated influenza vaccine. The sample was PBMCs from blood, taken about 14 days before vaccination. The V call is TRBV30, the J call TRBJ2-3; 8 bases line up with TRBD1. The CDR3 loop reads CAWSVTGGVSTDTQYF. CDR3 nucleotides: TGTGCCTGGAGTGTAACAGGGGGTGTGAGCACAGATACGCAGTATTTT.